The text below deals with one T cell receptor (beta chain). An assay was performed, and its level was deep. Assay used: immunoSEQ multiplex PCR; TCRdb lists only in-frame clones, some missing. The sample holds 2,500,000 or so clones, approximately 94% seen once. This entry comes from a study of shared clonotypes between healthy human individuals. Study-level information: Donors had three CD4 naive, three CD4 memory, two CD8 naive and one CD8 memory plate apiece.

Partitioning of CD4+ cells yielded a CD45RA+ naive subset and a CD45RA-negative memory subset. Trimming removed 1 base from V and 2 bases from J, with 5 bases in between. This CDR3 has 13 residues. CDR1 SGHTA and CDR2 FQGNSA come from the germline V gene. The sequenced sample consisted of naive CD4+ T cells from PBMCs. The subset was: CD45RA+ positively selected. The clonotype comes from a man younger than 30 in good health. Some clones in this sample may be carry-over from other donors' samples. This chain links TRBV7-2 with TRBJ1-2; no clear D. CDR3 protein: CASSLGHNYGYTF. The CDR3 nucleotides read TGTGCCAGCAGCTTAGGACACAACTATGGCTACACCTTC.